The rows below give T cell receptor beta chains drawn from one sample of a study of beta chain features in type 1 diabetes. Produced via immunoSEQ multiplex PCR; TCRdb's table is partial and in-frame only. This sample has 150,000 to 160,000 clones, with around 10% found just once. What was sequenced was central memory CD4+ T cells from blood. The receptor set was obtained from a man between 18 and 35 years old in good health. Both conserved end residues are part of each CDR3. Each record gives: clone size, J gene, V gene, CDR3 protein. The size of a clone is reported for some rows only, either as once, few or many, or as a class for expanded clones.

>few|TRBJ1-1|TRBV9
CASSTRGDTEAFF
>.|TRBJ2-3|TRBV4-3
CASSPGVGDTQYF
>few|TRBJ2-1|TRBV29-1
CSVAQGSSAYNEQFF
>few|TRBJ2-4|TRBV7-2
CASSYRGRGPGNIQYF
>.|TRBJ2-7|TRBV6-6
CASSPEYEQYF
>few|TRBJ2-1|TRBV15
CATRAGGGNEQFF
>.|TRBJ2-3|TRBV7-2
CASLLRGGTDTQYF
>.|TRBJ2-5|TRBV20-1
CSAPSGTQYF
>few|TRBJ2-5|TRBV28
CASSGQGLGTQYF
>.|TRBJ1-4|TRBV18
CASSPMSGGLFF
>.|TRBJ2-1|TRBV7-9
CASSLFGSGGSYNEQFF
>.|TRBJ2-1|TRBV7-9
CASSLESGDARYNEQFF
>many|TRBJ2-2|TRBV7-9
CASSFFRTRAGELFF
>few|TRBJ1-2|TRBV28
CASSLYEGRANYGYTF
>few|TRBJ1-2|TRBV2
CASTILSVHGYTF
>few|TRBJ2-7|TRBV7-2
CASSSDGLGAYEQYF
>few|TRBJ2-1|TRBV2
CASSEPGRTYNEQFF
>few|TRBJ2-1|TRBV7-7
CASSPNRDRNNEQFF